Listed below are T cell receptor beta chains from one sample, sequenced in a study of T cells in narcolepsy. Profiled with immunoSEQ multiplex PCR; TCRdb holds only in-frame clones, not every one. This sample carries around 32,000 clones, around 75% of them seen once, and the ten largest clones take 0.85% to 1.3%. Sequencing used CD45RA- memory CD4+ T cells from PBMCs. The origin of the receptors is a human donor with narcolepsy. The CDR3 runs from the conserved cysteine through the conserved F or W. A D gene is named only where the DNA matches it firmly. Rows give clone size only sometimes, using once, few, many, or a class for an expanded clone.

J	length	D	V	size	DNA	CDR3
TRBJ2-1	16	NA	TRBV6-4	NA	TGTGCCAGCAGTGTTTCGCTAGCGCTCTCCTACAATGAGCAGTTCTTC	CASSVSLALSYNEQFF
TRBJ2-1	13	NA	TRBV28	few	TGTGCCATAGCCCAGGACCTAAACAATGAGCAGTTCTTC	CAIAQDLNNEQFF
TRBJ2-1	12	NA	TRBV15	NA	TGTGCCACCAGCAGAGTTGGCTATGAGCAGTTCTTC	CATSRVGYEQFF
TRBJ1-1	15	NA	TRBV21-1	NA	TGTGCCAGCAGCAACGGAGTGAGAGGTGGCGCTGAAGCTTTCTTT	CASSNGVRGGAEAFF
TRBJ2-7	14	NA	TRBV4-3	NA	TGCGCCAGCAGCCAAGATAAGACTTCCTACGAGCAGTACTTC	CASSQDKTSYEQYF
TRBJ2-7	14	TRBD2	TRBV27	NA	TGTGCCAGTAACCTACTAGCGGGAGGGGGCGAGCAGTACTTC	CASNLLAGGGEQYF
TRBJ1-1	13	NA	TRBV30	few	TGTGCCTGGACAGGAGACATGAACACTGAAGCTTTCTTT	CAWTGDMNTEAFF
TRBJ2-5	13	NA	TRBV5-4	NA	TGTGCCAGCAGCCATGACCGCCCGGAGACCCAGTACTTC	CASSHDRPETQYF
TRBJ2-7	13	NA	TRBV6-5	NA	TGTGCCAGCAGTTACTCGACGGGCTACGAGCAGTACTTC	CASSYSTGYEQYF
TRBJ2-1	17	TRBD2	TRBV12-5	NA	TGTGCTAGTGGTTCGGGGGTAGGGAGGGCCTCATACAATGAGCAGTTCTTC	CASGSGVGRASYNEQFF
TRBJ1-2	15	TRBD1	TRBV7-8	NA	TGTGCCAGCAGCTTAGTGACAGGGGGGAGGTATGGCTACACCTTC	CASSLVTGGRYGYTF
TRBJ2-1	15	NA	TRBV7-3	NA	TGTGCCAGCAGCTCCAACGGGTGGGGAGACAATGAGCAGTTCTTC	CASSSNGWGDNEQFF
TRBJ2-5	17	TRBD2	TRBV27	NA	TGTGCCAGCAGAACCTCCGCCGGGACTAGCGGACCGGAGACCCAGTACTTC	CASRTSAGTSGPETQYF
TRBJ2-5	15	TRBD2	TRBV5-4	NA	TGTGCCAGCAGCTTACTAGCGGGAATTCAAGAGACCCAGTACTTC	CASSLLAGIQETQYF
TRBJ1-2	15	NA	TRBV30	NA	TGTGCCCGAACGATGGAGGTCAGCCCTAACTATGGCTACACCTTC	CARTMEVSPNYGYTF
TRBJ1-1	11	NA	TRBV7-9	NA	TGTGCCAGCAGAATGAACACTGAAGCTTTCTTT	CASRMNTEAFF
TRBJ1-5	14	NA	TRBV19	NA	TGTGCCAGTAGTGTCCTGGGGAGCAATCAGCCCCAGCATTTT	CASSVLGSNQPQHF
TRBJ1-5	15	NA	TRBV4-2	NA	TGTGCCAGCAGCCAAGATTGGCAGAGCAATCAGCCCCAGCATTTT	CASSQDWQSNQPQHF
TRBJ1-1	15	NA	TRBV4-3	NA	TGCGCCAGCAGCCAAGACCTGGAAATGAACACTGAAGCTTTCTTT	CASSQDLEMNTEAFF
TRBJ1-6	16	TRBD1	TRBV6-6	NA	TGTGCCAGCATCACCAGTCCGGGACAGGGGAATTCACCCCTCCACTTT	CASITSPGQGNSPLHF
TRBJ1-1	15	TRBD1	TRBV30	NA	TGTGCCTGGAGTGGGGGGACAGGGATGAACACTGAAGCTTTCTTT	CAWSGGTGMNTEAFF
TRBJ2-2	17	NA	TRBV28	NA	TGTGCCAGCAGTCCGCCGGTGGGGCCCTCGAACACCGGGGAGCTGTTTTTT	CASSPPVGPSNTGELFF
TRBJ2-5	16	TRBD2	TRBV18	NA	TGTGCCAGCTCACCAGGGGCGGGAGGGCCACGAGAGACCCAGTACTTC	CASSPGAGGPRETQYF
TRBJ2-7	16	TRBD1	TRBV7-2	NA	TGTGCCAGCAGCCGAACCGGCTCGGGACAGCTCTACGAGCAGTACTTC	CASSRTGSGQLYEQYF
TRBJ2-2	14	NA	TRBV7-8	once	TGTGCCAGCAGCCCCTTCGGTGGGACCGGGGAGCTGTTTTTT	CASSPFGGTGELFF
TRBJ1-4	12	NA	TRBV7-9	few	TGTGCCAGCAGCTTAGTCGGAGGGCCACCGACATTT	CASSLVGGPPTF
TRBJ1-2	14	TRBD1	TRBV25-1	NA	TGTGCCAGCAGCCCAGGGGGCCCATTCTATGGCTACACCTTC	CASSPGGPFYGYTF
TRBJ2-7	14	NA	TRBV5-6	NA	TGTGCCAGCAGCCAAGGACGGCCGAACTACGAGCAGTACTTC	CASSQGRPNYEQYF
TRBJ2-1	17	TRBD2	TRBV11-3	NA	TGTGCCAGCAGCTTTGCCCCACTAGCGGGAGGAAGAAATGAGCAGTTCTTC	CASSFAPLAGGRNEQFF
TRBJ1-2	14	NA	TRBV10-3	NA	TGTGCCATCAGTGAAGGACAGCGAAACTATGGCTACACCTTC	CAISEGQRNYGYTF
TRBJ2-1	14	TRBD2	TRBV19	NA	TGTGCCAGTAGACTAGCGGGAGCCTACAATGAGCAGTTCTTC	CASRLAGAYNEQFF
TRBJ2-6	14	NA	TRBV7-3	NA	TGTGCCAGCAGCTTCCTTTCTGGGGCCAACGTCCTGACTTTC	CASSFLSGANVLTF
TRBJ1-1	14	NA	TRBV28	NA	TGTGCCAGCAGTTTAACTCGGACGGCCTCCGACGCTTTCTTT	CASSLTRTASDAFF
TRBJ2-1	15	NA	TRBV4-3	NA	TGCGCCAGCAGCCAAGATACAGGACCGGGGAATGAGCAGTTCTTC	CASSQDTGPGNEQFF
TRBJ2-1	14	TRBD1	TRBV18	NA	TGTGCCAGCTCACCACAAACACCGGGACAGGCTTCTTTCTTC	CASSPQTPGQASFF
TRBJ1-2	14	TRBD1	TRBV9	NA	TGTGCCAGCAGTAAACAGGGGGCTGACTATGGCTACACCTTC	CASSKQGADYGYTF
TRBJ1-5	16	TRBD1	TRBV4-1	few	TGCGCCAGCAGCCAAGGGTACAGGGGAGGCAATCAGCCCCAGCATTTT	CASSQGYRGGNQPQHF
TRBJ2-1	16	NA	TRBV7-2	NA	TGTGCCAGCAGGCTCTCCCCGACGGCGGCAGGCAATGAGCAGTTCTTC	CASRLSPTAAGNEQFF
TRBJ2-1	16	NA	TRBV5-3	NA	TGTGCCAGAAGCCCCCGGGGACCTAACTCCTACAATGAGCAGTTCTTC	CARSPRGPNSYNEQFF
TRBJ2-5	13	NA	TRBV19	once	TGTGCCAGTAGTAGACACAGGGAAGAGACCCAGTACTTC	CASSRHREETQYF
TRBJ2-2	17	TRBD2	TRBV5-6	NA	TGTGCCAGCAGCTTGTGGGGAGGGGCGATGAACACCGGGGAGCTGTTTTTT	CASSLWGGAMNTGELFF
TRBJ2-3	11	NA	TRBV20-1	NA	TGCAGTGCTTTCCTAGCAGATACGCAGTATTTT	CSAFLADTQYF
TRBJ2-7	15	TRBD2	TRBV27	NA	TGTGCCAGCAGCCGCGTAGCGGGAGGAGAGCGCGAGCAGTACTTC	CASSRVAGGEREQYF